This T cell receptor (beta chain) comes out of a study of T cell responses to AZD1222 COVID-19 vaccine. The junction had 7 bases not matched to a gene; V was cut back by 3 bases and J by 8 bases. Germline V gene lookup returns CDR1 MNHEY and CDR2 SMNVEV (reference sequence). This CDR3 has 15 amino acids. Generated by immunoSEQ multiplex PCR, the TCRdb table keeps only in-frame clones and is missing some. The sample records more than 150,000 clones, about 85% being singletons. This clonotype originated in an adult who had recovered from COVID-19. The chain recombines TRBV27 with TRBJ1-6; 7 bases match TRBD1. The specimen was peripheral blood, collected after recovery from COVID-19. CDR3 sequence (DNA): TGTGCCAGCAGTTTGGAGACAGGGAAGGATTCACCCCTCCACTTT. The encoded protein is CASSLETGKDSPLHF.